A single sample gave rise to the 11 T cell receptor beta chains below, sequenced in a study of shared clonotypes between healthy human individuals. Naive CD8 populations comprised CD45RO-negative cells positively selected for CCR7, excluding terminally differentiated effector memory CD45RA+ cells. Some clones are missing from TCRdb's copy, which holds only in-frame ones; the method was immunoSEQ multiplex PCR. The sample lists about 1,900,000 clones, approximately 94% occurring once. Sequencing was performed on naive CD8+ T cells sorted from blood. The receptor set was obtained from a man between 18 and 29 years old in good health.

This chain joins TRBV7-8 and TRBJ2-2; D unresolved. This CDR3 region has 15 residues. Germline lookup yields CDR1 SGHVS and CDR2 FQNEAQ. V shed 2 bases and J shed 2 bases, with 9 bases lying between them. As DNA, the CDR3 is TGTGCCAGCAGCTTAAGGCAGATAAACACCGGGGAGCTGTTTTTT. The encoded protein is CASSLRQINTGELFF.

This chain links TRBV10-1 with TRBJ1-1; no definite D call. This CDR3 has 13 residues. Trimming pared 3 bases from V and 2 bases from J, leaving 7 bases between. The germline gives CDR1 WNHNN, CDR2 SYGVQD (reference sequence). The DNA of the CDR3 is TGCGCCAGCAGTGACGCGGACAACACTGAAGCTTTCTTT. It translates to CASSDADNTEAFF.

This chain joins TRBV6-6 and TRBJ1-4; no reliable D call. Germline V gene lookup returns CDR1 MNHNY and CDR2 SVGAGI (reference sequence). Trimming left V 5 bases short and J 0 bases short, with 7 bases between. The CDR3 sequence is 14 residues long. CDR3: CASSQTATNEKLFF. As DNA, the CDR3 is TGTGCCAGCAGTCAGACTGCAACTAATGAAAAACTGTTTTTT.

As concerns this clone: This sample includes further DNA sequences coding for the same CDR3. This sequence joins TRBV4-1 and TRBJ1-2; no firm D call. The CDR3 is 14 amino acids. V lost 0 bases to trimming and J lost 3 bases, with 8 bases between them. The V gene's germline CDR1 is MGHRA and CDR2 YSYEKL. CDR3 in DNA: TGCGCCAGCAGCCAAGATCCCACCGACTATGGCTACACCTTC. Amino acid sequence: CASSQDPTDYGYTF.

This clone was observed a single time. The DNA for the CDR3 is TGTGCCAGCACCCTGGACGGGACTACCTCCTACGAGCAGTACTTC. Amino acid sequence: CASTLDGTTSYEQYF. The chain carries TRBV7-2 and TRBJ2-7; 7 positions agree with TRBD2. V trimming: 7 bases; J trimming: 0 bases; junction bases outside the gene matches: 9. The CDR3 is 15 residues long. Germline values: CDR1 SGHTA, CDR2 FQGNSA. Together with reference TRBV7-2 and TRBJ2-7, the CDR3 gives the full variable domain: GAGVSQSPSNKVTEKGKDVELRCDPISGHTALYWYRQSLGQGLEFLIYFQGNSAPDKSGLPSDRFSAERTGGSVSTLTIQRTQQEDSAVYLCASTLDGTTSYEQYFGPGTRLTVT.

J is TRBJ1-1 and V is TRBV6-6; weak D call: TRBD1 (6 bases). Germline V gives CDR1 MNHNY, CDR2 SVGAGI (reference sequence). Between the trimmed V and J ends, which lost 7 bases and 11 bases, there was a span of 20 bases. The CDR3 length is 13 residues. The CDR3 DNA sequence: TGTGCCAGCACCGAAGGGGGGGCCAGTAAGGCTTTCTTT. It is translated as CASTEGGASKAFF.

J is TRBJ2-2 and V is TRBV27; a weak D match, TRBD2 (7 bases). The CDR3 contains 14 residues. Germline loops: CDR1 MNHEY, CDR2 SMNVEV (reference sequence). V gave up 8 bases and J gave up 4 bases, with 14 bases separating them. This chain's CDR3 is CASEVGGGTGELFF. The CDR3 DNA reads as TGTGCCAGCGAAGTGGGAGGGGGCACCGGGGAGCTGTTTTTT.

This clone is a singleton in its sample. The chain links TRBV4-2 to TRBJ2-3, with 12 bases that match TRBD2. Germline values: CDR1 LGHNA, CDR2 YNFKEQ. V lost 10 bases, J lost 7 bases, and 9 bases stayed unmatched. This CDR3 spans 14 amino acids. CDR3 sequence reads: CATQTSGSLNTQYF. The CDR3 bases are TGTGCCACCCAGACTAGCGGGAGTTTGAATACGCAGTATTTT.

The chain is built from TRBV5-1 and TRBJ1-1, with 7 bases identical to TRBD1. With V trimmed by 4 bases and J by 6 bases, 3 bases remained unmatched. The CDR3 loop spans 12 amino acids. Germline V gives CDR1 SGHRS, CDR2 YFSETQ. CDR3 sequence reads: CASSPTGPEAFF. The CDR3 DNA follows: TGCGCCAGCAGCCCGACAGGGCCTGAAGCTTTCTTT.

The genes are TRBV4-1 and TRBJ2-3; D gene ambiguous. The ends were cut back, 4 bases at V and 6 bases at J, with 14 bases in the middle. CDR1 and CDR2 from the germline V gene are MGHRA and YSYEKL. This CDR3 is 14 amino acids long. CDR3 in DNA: TGCGCCAGCAGCCTTCTAGGGTCGGATGATACGCAGTATTTT. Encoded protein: CASSLLGSDDTQYF.

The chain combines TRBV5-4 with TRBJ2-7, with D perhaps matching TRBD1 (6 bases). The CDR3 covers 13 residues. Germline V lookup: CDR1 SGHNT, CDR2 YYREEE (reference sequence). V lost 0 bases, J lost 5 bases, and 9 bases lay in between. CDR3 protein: CASSLDRAHEQYF. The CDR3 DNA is TGTGCCAGCAGCTTGGACAGGGCCCACGAGCAGTACTTC. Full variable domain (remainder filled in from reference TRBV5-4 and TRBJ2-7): ETGVTQSPTHLIKTRGQQVTLRCSSQSGHNTVSWYQQALGQGPQFIFQYYREEENGRGNFPPRFSGLQFPNYSSELNVNALELDDSALYLCASSLDRAHEQYFGPGTRLTVT.